What follows are 21 T cell receptor beta chains derived from one specimen sequenced in a study of metastatic and nonmetastatic thyroid tumors. TCRdb reanalyzed the PCR reads with MiXCR. The table has around 20,000 clones, roughly 17% seen once. Before thyroid surgery, none of the patients had received any treatment. Material for sequencing was blood. The receptors here all came from a male donor with papillary thyroid cancer or a benign thyroid nodule (not recorded which). Some clones in this sample may be carry-over from other donors' samples.

The chain links TRBV19 to TRBJ2-1, with D possibly being TRBD1 (5 bases). The ends were cut back, 2 bases at V and 2 bases at J, with 10 bases in the middle. Germline CDR1 and CDR2: LNHDA and SQIVND (reference sequence). The CDR3 consists of 15 residues. CDR3 protein: CASSIKGYPYNEQFF. DNA of the CDR3: TGTGCCAGTAGTATAAAGGGGTACCCCTACAATGAGCAGTTCTTC.

A few counts support this clone. The rearrangement joins TRBV19 to TRBJ2-5, with D uncertain. CDR1 LNHDA and CDR2 SQIVND come from the germline V gene (reference sequence). V gave up 6 bases and J gave up 4 bases, with 12 bases separating them. The CDR3 totals 13 residues. The CDR3 region is CASSRTPRETQYF. The CDR3 DNA reads as TGTGCCAGTAGCCGGACCCCCCGAGAGACCCAGTACTTC.

This clone is termed medium-sized. The chain joins TRBV30 to TRBJ2-7; 9 bases map to TRBD1. In germline, CDR1 is GTSNPN, CDR2 SVGIG (reference sequence). The CDR3 sequence is 15 residues long. V trimming: 3 bases; J trimming: 5 bases; junction bases outside the gene matches: 11. CDR3 protein: CAWSPGQGWVHEQYF. The CDR3 nucleotides read TGTGCCTGGAGCCCTGGACAGGGGTGGGTCCACGAGCAGTACTTC.

This clone showed up many times. J is TRBJ1-5 and V is TRBV6-2 or TRBV6-3; D is unresolved. The CDR3 covers 15 residues. Germline V gene lookup returns CDR1 MNHEY and CDR2 SVGEGT. V lost 3 bases and J 7 bases, leaving 16 bases between the germline ends. The CDR3 is CASSYEGRGNQPQHF. The CDR3, as DNA: TGTGCCAGCAGTTATGAGGGCCGAGGTAACCAGCCCCAGCATTTT.

About this clone itself: At one of its ends the junction is not consistent with the germline gene, which may arise from a read error. The V call is TRBV11-2, the J call TRBJ2-1, with D perhaps TRBD1 (5 bases). The CDR3 has 15 amino acids. Germline V gene lookup returns CDR1 SGHAT and CDR2 FQNNGV. The DNA of the CDR3 is TGTGCCAGCAGCTTTCAGGGCCGCCTTCACAATGATCAGTTCTTC. This translates into CASSFQGRLHNDQFF.

In its sample, this clone was seen many times. The V call is TRBV5-1, the J call TRBJ2-7; TRBD1 or TRBD2 may be the D gene (5 bases each). CDR1 and CDR2 from the germline V gene are SGHRS and YFSETQ. Trimming cost V 3 bases and J 5 bases, with 9 bases left between them. CDR3 length: 12 residues. The CDR3 bases are TGCGCCAGCAGCTCCGGGGCGAACGAGCAGTACTTC. It is translated as CASSSGANEQYF.

V and J are TRBV6-1 and TRBJ2-2; TRBD2 aligns across 8 bases. The length of the CDR3 is 17 residues. Trimming at V came to 6 bases and at J to 6 bases, leaving 15 bases not matched to a gene. The germline V gene encodes CDR1 MNHNS and CDR2 SASEGT. CDR3 nucleotides: TGTGCCAGCAGCTTTAAACGGCTAGCGGGCGTAGCCGGGGAGCTGTTTTTT. Its protein product is CASSFKRLAGVAGELFF.

This clone came up many times. This chain uses TRBV13 with TRBJ2-1, with D unclear. CDR3 length equals 11 residues. CDR1 is PRHDT and CDR2 is FYEKMQ in the germline V gene (reference sequence). The V end lost 0 bases, the J end lost 7 bases, and 1 base lay between the germline ends. The CDR3 bases are TGTGCCAGCAGCTTAGGGAATGAGCAGTTCTTC. Its translation is CASSLGNEQFF. The whole variable domain, remainder taken from reference TRBV13 and TRBJ2-1, is AAGVIQSPRHLIKEKRETATLKCYPIPRHDTVYWYQQGPGQDPQFLISFYEKMQSDKGSIPDRFSAQQFSDYHSELNMSSLELGDSALYFCASSLGNEQFFGPGTRLTVL.

This clone was found many times. Germline is not matched at one junction end, which may reflect a read error. This chain joins TRBV6-5 and TRBJ2-3, with D tentatively TRBD1 or TRBD2 (5 bases each). Germline V CDR1 and CDR2: MNHEY, SVGAGI. This CDR3 has 16 amino acids. The DNA of the CDR3 is TGTGCCAGCAGTTACTCTTCCCAGGGAGTCCCAGATATGCAGTATTTT. This gives the protein CASSYSSQGVPDMQYF.

Remarks on this clone: A junction boundary mismatches the germline segment, possibly from a read error. The chain joins TRBV19 to TRBJ2-7, with a possible D match to TRBD1 (5 bases). Germline assignment: CDR1 LNHDA and CDR2 SQIVND (reference sequence). The CDR3 is 14 amino acids. This CDR3 reads CASSIGVRGDDQYF. CDR3 bases: TGTGCCAGCAGTATAGGGGTTCGAGGCGACGATCAGTACTTC.

This clone appeared many times. The chain uses TRBV12-3 or TRBV12-4 and TRBJ2-3; either TRBD1 or TRBD2 may fit D (5 bases each). Trimming shortened V by 9 bases and J by 2 bases, and 18 bases separated the two germline ends. This CDR3 has 15 residues. CDR3: CASKKRGEFTDTQYF. CDR3 DNA: TGTGCCAGTAAGAAACGGGGCGAATTCACAGATACGCAGTATTTT.

This clone has ten or more counts. The chain couples TRBV6-2 or TRBV6-3 to TRBJ1-6, with D possibly being TRBD1 (6 bases). Germline lookup yields CDR1 MNHEY and CDR2 SVGEGT. The CDR3 length is 13 residues. The V end lost 4 bases, the J end lost 8 bases, and 9 bases lay between the germline ends. In DNA, the CDR3 is TGTGCCAGCAGTTCAGGGGATTATTCACCCCTCCACTTT. This encodes CASSSGDYSPLHF.

The table lists this clone with a few counts. V usage is TRBV6-2 or TRBV6-3 and J usage is TRBJ1-1; D may be TRBD1 (5 bases). The CDR3 sequence is 14 residues long. Germline CDR1 MNHEY, CDR2 SVGEGT. Trimming pared 0 bases from V and 10 bases from J, leaving 15 bases between. The CDR3 DNA reads as TGTGCCAGCAGTTACTCGCACAGGTCAGGTGGAGCTTTCTTT. It translates to CASSYSHRSGGAFF.

This clone was seen a few times. Being one base from a much bigger clone, this may be a read error. The rearrangement links TRBV7-9 to TRBJ2-4; D gene unclear. CDR1 and CDR2 from the germline V gene are SEHNR and FQNEAQ (reference sequence). This CDR3 region has 13 residues. Trimming removed 10 bases from V and 8 bases from J, with 18 bases in between. CDR3 region: CATTIWKLDIQYF. CDR3 nucleotide sequence: TGTGCCACCACCATTTGGAAGCTCGACATTCAGTACTTC.

This clone appeared many times. At the DNA level, this CDR3 is encoded by other sequences in the same sample as well. The chain carries TRBV5-4 and TRBJ1-1, with D possibly matching TRBD1 (6 bases). CDR1 and CDR2 (germline): SGHNT, YYREEE (reference sequence). The length of the CDR3 is 16 residues. Trimming removed 1 base at V and 4 bases at J, with 17 bases between. CDR3 bases: TGTGCCAGCAGCTTGCCTCCAGGGCAGGGGTTCACTGAAGCTTTCTTT. Translation gives CASSLPPGQGFTEAFF.

This clone was observed at least ten times. V usage is TRBV5-1 and J usage is TRBJ1-1, with 9 nucleotides matching TRBD1. The CDR3 runs 15 residues. Germline values: CDR1 SGHRS, CDR2 YFSETQ. With 5 bases clipped from V and 5 bases from J, the junction kept 10 bases outside the gene matches. The CDR3 sequence: CASRPGTGRVTEAFF. The CDR3 bases are TGCGCCAGCAGGCCCGGGACAGGGCGGGTTACTGAAGCTTTCTTT. Using reference TRBV5-1 and TRBJ1-1 for the parts outside the CDR3, the full variable domain is KAGVTQTPRYLIKTRGQQVTLSCSPISGHRSVSWYQQTPGQGLQFLFEYFSETQRNKGNFPGRFSGRQFSNSRSEMNVSTLELGDSALYLCASRPGTGRVTEAFFGQGTRLTVV.

J is TRBJ2-7 and V is TRBV20-1, with 8 bases fitting TRBD1. Germline V gene sequence: CDR1 DFQATT, CDR2 SNEGSKA (reference sequence). The CDR3 consists of 15 residues. The V gene end was trimmed by 1 base and the J gene end by 6 bases; junction bases not matched to a gene: 11. The CDR3 DNA is TGCAGTGCTAGAGGCGGGACAGGCGCCATGGGCGAGCAGTACTTC. Translating gives CSARGGTGAMGEQYF.

This clone was recorded many times. The chain joins TRBV7-8 to TRBJ2-2, with a weak D call TRBD1 (6 bases). This CDR3 contains 16 residues. V was cut by 1 base and J by 0 bases, with 9 bases left in between. The germline gives CDR1 SGHVS, CDR2 FQNEAQ. The CDR3 protein is CASSLGGGSNTGELFF. The CDR3 DNA reads TGTGCCAGCAGCTTAGGAGGGGGATCGAACACCGGGGAGCTGTTTTTT.

This clone was observed at least ten times. The chain has TRBV28 and TRBJ2-1; tentatively, D is TRBD1 or TRBD2 (5 bases each). The length of the CDR3 is 15 residues. The V and J ends lost 6 bases and 7 bases respectively, with 19 bases between them. The V gene's germline CDR1 is MDHEN and CDR2 SYDVKM. The CDR3 region is CASSRGTTFVNEQFF. The CDR3 DNA sequence: TGTGCCAGCAGCCGTGGGACCACATTTGTGAATGAGCAGTTCTTC.

This clone appeared many times. This chain uses TRBV18 with TRBJ1-1; D is uncertain. V was trimmed by 2 bases and J by 11 bases, leaving 21 bases between them. The CDR3 loop spans 15 amino acids. From germline, CDR1 is KGHSH and CDR2 LQKENI. The CDR3 region has the DNA TGTGCCAGCTCACCAGGCTCCGTAGAGGCTTTAGGCGCTTTCTTT. Protein product: CASSPGSVEALGAFF.

In its sample, this clone was seen many times. The CDR3 spells CASSLSWTNNEQFF. In DNA form, the CDR3 reads TGTGCCAGCAGTTTATCGTGGACAAACAATGAGCAGTTCTTC. V is TRBV27 and J is TRBJ2-1, with a weak D call TRBD1 (5 bases). The V and J ends lost 0 bases and 5 bases respectively, with 8 bases between them. Per the germline V gene, CDR1 is MNHEY and CDR2 is SMNVEV (reference sequence). This CDR3 has 14 residues.